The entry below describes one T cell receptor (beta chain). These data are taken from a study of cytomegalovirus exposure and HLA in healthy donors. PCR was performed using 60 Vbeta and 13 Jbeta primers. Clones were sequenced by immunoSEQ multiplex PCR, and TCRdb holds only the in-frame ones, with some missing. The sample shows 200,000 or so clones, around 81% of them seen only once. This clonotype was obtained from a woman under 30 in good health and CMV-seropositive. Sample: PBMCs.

The CDR3 here is CSVEGAKGTEAFF. CDR3 DNA sequence: TGCAGCGTTGAGGGGGCCAAGGGGACTGAAGCTTTCTTT. The V call is TRBV29-1, the J call TRBJ1-1; tentatively, D is TRBD1 (6 bases). V was trimmed by 3 bases and J by 5 bases, leaving 13 bases between them. Germline V CDR1 and CDR2: SQVTM, ANQGSEA. The CDR3 contains 13 residues.